This T cell receptor (beta chain) was captured by sequencing in a study of chemoradiotherapy in HPV16-positive cancers. In the study overall: A couple of HPV16-positive patients' cells yielded candidate HPV-specific clones and common motifs. Study-level results: Only a couple of HPV16-positive patients supplied the functional HPV-specificity definition. Better recurrence-free survival went with HPV-responsive T-cell expansion in HPV16-positive patients.

Repertoires were sampled repeatedly during chemoradiotherapy. With respect to this clone: The antigen remains unidentified.

Profiling relied on immunoSEQ multiplex PCR, and the TCRdb table lists in-frame clones only, not all of them. This sample has around 40,000 clones, with around 80% found just once. Source: blood, taken from a patient who underwent chemoradiotherapy. The source is a human donor with HPV-associated anogenital cancer.

The CDR3 loop is CASSFSLTSTDTQYF. CDR3 DNA: TGTGCCAGCAGCTTCTCCCTGACTAGCACAGATACGCAGTATTTT. The chain links TRBV11-2 to TRBJ2-3, with unresolved D. Germline values: CDR1 SGHAT, CDR2 FQNNGV. V gave up 3 bases and J gave up 0 bases, with 10 bases separating them. The CDR3 has 15 residues. The full variable domain, rest sourced from reference TRBV11-2 and TRBJ2-3, is EAGVAQSPRYKIIEKRQSVAFWCNPISGHATLYWYQQILGQGPKLLIQFQNNGVVDDSQLPKDRFSAERLKGVDSTLKIQPAKLEDSAVYLCASSFSLTSTDTQYFGPGTRLTVL.